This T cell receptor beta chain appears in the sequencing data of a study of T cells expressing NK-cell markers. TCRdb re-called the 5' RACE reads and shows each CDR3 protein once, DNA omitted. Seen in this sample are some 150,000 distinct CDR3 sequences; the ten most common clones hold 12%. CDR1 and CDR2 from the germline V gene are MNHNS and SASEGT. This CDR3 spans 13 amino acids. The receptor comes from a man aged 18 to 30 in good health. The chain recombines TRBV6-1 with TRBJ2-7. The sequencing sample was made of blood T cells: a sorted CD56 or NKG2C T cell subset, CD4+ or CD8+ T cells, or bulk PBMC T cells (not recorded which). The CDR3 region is CASSESGVGEQYF.